The clone carrying this TCR beta chain was seen more than once but under ten times. No antigen is known for it. MiXCR, run by TCRdb on the 5' RACE reads, gives a single entry per CDR3 protein. The sample includes roughly 340,000 distinct CDR3 sequences, more than 15% of them seen just once. V shed 4 bases and J shed 7 bases, with 11 bases lying between them. CDR1 MNHEY and CDR2 SVGEGT come from the germline V gene. This CDR3 has 13 residues. These data belong to a study of T-cell memory formation after mild COVID-19. Study-wide results and limits: Most CD4+ clones that shrank were in CM and EM, while CD8+ ones turned up in EMRA.

The clonotype comes from a man aged 18 to 29 who had mild COVID-19 (a few samples of this study predate the infection). Cell type and time point are not known. The sequenced sample consisted of PBMCs or a T cell subset sorted from them (not recorded which). This chain links TRBV6-2 or TRBV6-3 with TRBJ2-1; no firm D call. CDR3 residues: CASSWKTANEQFF. Here the CDR3 DNA reads TGTGCCAGCAGTTGGAAAACTGCTAATGAGCAGTTCTTC.